The subject of this entry is one T cell receptor (beta chain). The CDR3 sequence is 11 residues long. V was cut by 6 bases and J by 3 bases, with 6 bases left in between. Germline CDR1 reads MNHEY; CDR2 reads SVGAGI. The data belong to a study of control samples from healthy donors and cancer patients. Assay used: immunoSEQ multiplex PCR; TCRdb lists only in-frame clones, some missing. This table has 150,000 to 200,000 clones, about 90% appearing once. The sequence derives from a man aged 25-45 years in good health. V and J are TRBV6-5 and TRBJ2-7; D remains ambiguous. Input material: blood. CDR3 protein: CASSRLYEQYF. CDR3 in DNA: TGTGCCAGCAGCCGTCTCTACGAGCAGTACTTC.